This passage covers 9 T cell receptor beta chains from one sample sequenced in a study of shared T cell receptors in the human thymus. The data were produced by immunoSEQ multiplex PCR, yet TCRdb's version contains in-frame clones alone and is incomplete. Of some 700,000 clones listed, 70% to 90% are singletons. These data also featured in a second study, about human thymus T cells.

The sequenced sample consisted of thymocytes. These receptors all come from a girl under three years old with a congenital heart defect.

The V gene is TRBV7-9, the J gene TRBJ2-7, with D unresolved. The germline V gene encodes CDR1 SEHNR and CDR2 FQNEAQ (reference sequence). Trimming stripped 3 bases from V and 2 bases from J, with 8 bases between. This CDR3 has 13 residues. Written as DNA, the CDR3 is TGTGCCAGCAGCTTGAGCAGCGCCTACGAGCAGTACTTC. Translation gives CASSLSSAYEQYF.

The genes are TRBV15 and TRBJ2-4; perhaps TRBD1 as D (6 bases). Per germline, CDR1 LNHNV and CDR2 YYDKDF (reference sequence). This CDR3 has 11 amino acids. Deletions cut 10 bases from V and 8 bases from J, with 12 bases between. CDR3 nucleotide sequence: TGTGCCAGTTCAGGGGCGGACATTCAGTACTTC. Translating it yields CASSGADIQYF.

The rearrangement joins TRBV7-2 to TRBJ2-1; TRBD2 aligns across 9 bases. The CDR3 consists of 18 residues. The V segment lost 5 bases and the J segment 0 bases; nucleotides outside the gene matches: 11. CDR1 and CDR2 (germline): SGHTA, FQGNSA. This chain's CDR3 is CASSALAGAPFSYNEQFF. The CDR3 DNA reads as TGTGCCAGCAGCGCCTTAGCGGGGGCCCCGTTCTCCTACAATGAGCAGTTCTTC. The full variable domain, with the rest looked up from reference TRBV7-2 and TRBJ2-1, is GAGVSQSPSNKVTEKGKDVELRCDPISGHTALYWYRQSLGQGLEFLIYFQGNSAPDKSGLPSDRFSAERTGGSVSTLTIQRTQQEDSAVYLCASSALAGAPFSYNEQFFGPGTRLTVL.

In DNA, the CDR3 is TGTGCCAGCAGACAGGGGAGCAATCAGCCCCAGCATTTT. Amino acid sequence: CASRQGSNQPQHF. This chain links TRBV10-3 with TRBJ1-5; TRBD1 aligns across 8 bases. The ends lost 10 bases at V and 1 base at J; junction bases unmatched: 3. This CDR3 is built from 13 residues. The germline gives CDR1 ENHRY, CDR2 SYGVKD.

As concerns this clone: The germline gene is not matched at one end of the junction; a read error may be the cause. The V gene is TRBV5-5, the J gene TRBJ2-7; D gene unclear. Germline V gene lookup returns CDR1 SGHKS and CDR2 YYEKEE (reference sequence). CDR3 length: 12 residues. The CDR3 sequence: CASSFYSSEQYF. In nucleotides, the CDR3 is TGTGCCAGCAGCTTCTACTCCTCCGAGCAGTACTTC.

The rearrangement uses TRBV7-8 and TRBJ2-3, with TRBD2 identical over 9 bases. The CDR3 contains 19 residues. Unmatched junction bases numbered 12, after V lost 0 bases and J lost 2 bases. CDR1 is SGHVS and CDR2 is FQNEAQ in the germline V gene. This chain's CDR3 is CASSLAPGVSGGDTDTQYF. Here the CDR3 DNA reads TGTGCCAGCAGCTTAGCGCCAGGAGTTAGCGGGGGCGACACAGATACGCAGTATTTT.

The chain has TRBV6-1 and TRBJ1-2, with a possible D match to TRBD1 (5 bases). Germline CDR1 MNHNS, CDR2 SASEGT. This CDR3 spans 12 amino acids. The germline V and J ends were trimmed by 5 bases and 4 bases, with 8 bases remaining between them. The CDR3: CASSLGAYGYTF. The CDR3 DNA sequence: TGTGCCAGCAGTCTAGGGGCCTATGGCTACACCTTC.

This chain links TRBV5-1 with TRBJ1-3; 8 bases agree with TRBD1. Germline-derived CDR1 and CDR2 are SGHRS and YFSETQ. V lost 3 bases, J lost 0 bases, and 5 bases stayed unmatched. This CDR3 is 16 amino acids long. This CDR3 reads CASSSPGQGSGNTIYF. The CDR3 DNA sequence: TGCGCCAGCAGCTCCCCCGGACAGGGCTCTGGAAACACCATATATTTT.

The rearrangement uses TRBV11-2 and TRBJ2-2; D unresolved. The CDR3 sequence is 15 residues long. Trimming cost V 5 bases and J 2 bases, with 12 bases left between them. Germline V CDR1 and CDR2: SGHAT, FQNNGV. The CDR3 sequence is CASSPRVSNTGELFF. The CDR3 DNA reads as TGTGCCAGCAGCCCCCGGGTATCAAACACCGGGGAGCTGTTTTTT. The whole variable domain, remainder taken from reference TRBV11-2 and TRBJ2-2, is EAGVAQSPRYKIIEKRQSVAFWCNPISGHATLYWYQQILGQGPKLLIQFQNNGVVDDSQLPKDRFSAERLKGVDSTLKIQPAKLEDSAVYLCASSPRVSNTGELFFGEGSRLTVL.